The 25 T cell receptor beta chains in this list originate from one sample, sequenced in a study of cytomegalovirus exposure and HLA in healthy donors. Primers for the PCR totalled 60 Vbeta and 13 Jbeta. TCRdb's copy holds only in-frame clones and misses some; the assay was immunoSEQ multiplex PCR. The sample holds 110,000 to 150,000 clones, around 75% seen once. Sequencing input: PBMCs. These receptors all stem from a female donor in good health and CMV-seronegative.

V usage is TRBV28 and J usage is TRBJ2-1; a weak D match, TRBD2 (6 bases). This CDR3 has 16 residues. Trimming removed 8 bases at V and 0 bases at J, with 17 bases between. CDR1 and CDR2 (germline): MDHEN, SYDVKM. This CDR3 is CASPKRGSSSYNEQFF. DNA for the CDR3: TGTGCCAGCCCAAAACGGGGGTCCAGCTCCTACAATGAGCAGTTCTTC.

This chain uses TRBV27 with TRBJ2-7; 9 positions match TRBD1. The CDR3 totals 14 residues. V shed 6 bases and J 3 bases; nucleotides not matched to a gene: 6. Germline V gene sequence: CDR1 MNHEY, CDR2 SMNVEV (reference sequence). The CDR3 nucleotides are TGTGCCAGCAGCGAGACAGGGGGGAGCTACGAGCAGTACTTC. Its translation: CASSETGGSYEQYF.

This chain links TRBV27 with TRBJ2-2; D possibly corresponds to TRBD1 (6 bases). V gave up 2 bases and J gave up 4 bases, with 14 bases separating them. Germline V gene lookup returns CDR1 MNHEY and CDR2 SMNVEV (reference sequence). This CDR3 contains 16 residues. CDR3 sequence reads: CASSLNRELPTGELFF. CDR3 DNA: TGTGCCAGCAGTTTAAACAGGGAGCTCCCCACCGGGGAGCTGTTTTTT.

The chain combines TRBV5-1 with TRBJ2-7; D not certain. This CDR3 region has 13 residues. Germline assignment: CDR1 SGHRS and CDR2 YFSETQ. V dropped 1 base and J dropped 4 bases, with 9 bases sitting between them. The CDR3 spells CASSLWASYEQYV. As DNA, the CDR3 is TGCGCCAGCAGCTTGTGGGCAAGTTACGAGCAGTACGTC.

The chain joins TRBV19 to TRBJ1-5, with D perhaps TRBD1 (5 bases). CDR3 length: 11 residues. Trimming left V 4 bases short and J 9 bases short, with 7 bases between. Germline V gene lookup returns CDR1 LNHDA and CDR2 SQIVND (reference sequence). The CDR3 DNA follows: TGTGCCAGTAGTAGTCAGGGGCCCCAGCATTTT. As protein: CASSSQGPQHF.

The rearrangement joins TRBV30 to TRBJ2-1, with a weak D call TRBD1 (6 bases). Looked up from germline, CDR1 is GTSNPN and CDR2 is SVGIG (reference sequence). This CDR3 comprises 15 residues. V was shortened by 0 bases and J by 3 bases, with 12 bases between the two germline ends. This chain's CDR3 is CAWSVLRGIYNEQFF. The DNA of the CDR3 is TGTGCCTGGAGTGTACTTAGGGGGATCTACAATGAGCAGTTCTTC.

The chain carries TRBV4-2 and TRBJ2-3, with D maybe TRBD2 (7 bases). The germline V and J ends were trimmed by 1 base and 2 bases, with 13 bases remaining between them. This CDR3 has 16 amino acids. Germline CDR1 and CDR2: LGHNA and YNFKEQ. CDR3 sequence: CASSQGGGGVTDTQYF. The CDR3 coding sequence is TGTGCCAGCAGCCAAGGGGGAGGGGGGGTCACAGATACGCAGTATTTT.

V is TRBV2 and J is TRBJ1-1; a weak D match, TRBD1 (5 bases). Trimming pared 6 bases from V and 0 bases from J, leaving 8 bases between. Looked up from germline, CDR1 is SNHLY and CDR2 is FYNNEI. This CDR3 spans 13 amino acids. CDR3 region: CASRRDLNTEAFF. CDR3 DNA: TGTGCCAGCAGACGGGACTTGAACACTGAAGCTTTCTTT. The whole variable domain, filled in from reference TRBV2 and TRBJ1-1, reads EPEVTQTPSHQVTQMGQEVILRCVPISNHLYFYWYRQILGQKVEFLVSFYNNEISEKSEIFDDQFSVERPDGSNFTLKIRSTKLEDSAMYFCASRRDLNTEAFFGQGTRLTVV.

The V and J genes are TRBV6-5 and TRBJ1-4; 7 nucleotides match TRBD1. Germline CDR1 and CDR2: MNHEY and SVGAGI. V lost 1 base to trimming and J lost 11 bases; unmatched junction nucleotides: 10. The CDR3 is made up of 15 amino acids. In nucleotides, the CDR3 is TGTGCCAGCAGTTACTTACCTACAGGGGTCGACAAACTGTTTTTT. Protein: CASSYLPTGVDKLFF.

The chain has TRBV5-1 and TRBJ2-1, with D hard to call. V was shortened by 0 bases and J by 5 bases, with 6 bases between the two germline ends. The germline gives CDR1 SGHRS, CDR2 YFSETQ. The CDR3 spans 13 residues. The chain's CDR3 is CASSLVLNNEQFF. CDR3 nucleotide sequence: TGCGCCAGCAGCTTGGTACTCAACAATGAGCAGTTCTTC.

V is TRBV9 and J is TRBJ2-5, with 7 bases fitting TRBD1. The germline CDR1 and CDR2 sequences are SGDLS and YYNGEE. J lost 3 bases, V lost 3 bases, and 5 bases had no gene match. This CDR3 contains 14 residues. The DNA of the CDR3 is TGTGCCAGCAGCGCGACAGGGTTTGAAGAGACCCAGTACTTC. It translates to CASSATGFEETQYF.

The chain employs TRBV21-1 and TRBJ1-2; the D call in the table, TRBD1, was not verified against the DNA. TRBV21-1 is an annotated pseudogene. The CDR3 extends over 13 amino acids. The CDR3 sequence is CATLDRCRYGYTF. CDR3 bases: TGTGCCACCTTGGACAGGTGTCGATATGGCTACACCTTC.

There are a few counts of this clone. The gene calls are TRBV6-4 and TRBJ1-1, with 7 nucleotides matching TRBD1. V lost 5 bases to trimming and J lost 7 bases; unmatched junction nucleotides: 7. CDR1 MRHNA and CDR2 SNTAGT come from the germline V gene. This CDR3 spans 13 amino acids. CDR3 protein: CASSPQGGGEAFF. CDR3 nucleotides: TGTGCCAGCAGTCCCCAAGGGGGCGGTGAAGCTTTCTTT.

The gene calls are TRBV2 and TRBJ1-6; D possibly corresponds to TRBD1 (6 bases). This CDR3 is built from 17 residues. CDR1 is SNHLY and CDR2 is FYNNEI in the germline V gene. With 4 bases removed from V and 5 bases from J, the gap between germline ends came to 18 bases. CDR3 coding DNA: TGTGCCAGCAGTGTTTTGGTTGGGGACAACAATAATTCACCCCTCCACTTT. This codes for CASSVLVGDNNNSPLHF.

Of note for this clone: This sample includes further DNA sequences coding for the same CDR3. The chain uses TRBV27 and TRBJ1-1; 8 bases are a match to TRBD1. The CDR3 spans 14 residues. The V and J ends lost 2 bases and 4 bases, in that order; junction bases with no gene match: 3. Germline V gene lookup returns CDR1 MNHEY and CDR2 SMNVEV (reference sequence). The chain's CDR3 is CASSLGTGVTEAFF. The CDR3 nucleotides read TGTGCCAGCAGTTTAGGGACAGGAGTCACTGAAGCTTTCTTT.

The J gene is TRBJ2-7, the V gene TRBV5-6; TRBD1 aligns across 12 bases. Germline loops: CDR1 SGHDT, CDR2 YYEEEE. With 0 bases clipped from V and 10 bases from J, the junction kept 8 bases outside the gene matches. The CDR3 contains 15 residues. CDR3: CASSLALGQGAGQYF. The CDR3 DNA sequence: TGTGCCAGCAGCTTGGCCCTGGGACAGGGGGCGGGTCAGTACTTC.

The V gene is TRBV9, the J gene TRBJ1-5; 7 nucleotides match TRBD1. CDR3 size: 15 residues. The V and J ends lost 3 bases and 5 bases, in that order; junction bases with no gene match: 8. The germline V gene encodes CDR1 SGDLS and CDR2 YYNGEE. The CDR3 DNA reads TGTGCCAGCAGCGCGGATGGGGACAGCTATCAGCCCCAGCATTTT. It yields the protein CASSADGDSYQPQHF.

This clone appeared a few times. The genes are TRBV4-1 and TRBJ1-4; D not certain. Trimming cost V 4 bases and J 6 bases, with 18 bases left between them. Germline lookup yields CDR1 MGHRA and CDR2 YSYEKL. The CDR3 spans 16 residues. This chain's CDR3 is CASSPKRPQRDEKLFF. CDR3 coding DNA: TGCGCCAGCAGCCCGAAAAGGCCTCAGCGGGATGAAAAACTGTTTTTT.

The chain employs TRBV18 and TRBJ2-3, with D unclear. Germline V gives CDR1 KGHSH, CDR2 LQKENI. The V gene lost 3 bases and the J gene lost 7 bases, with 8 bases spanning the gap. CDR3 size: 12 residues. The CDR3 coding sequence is TGTGCCAGCTCACCCCTCGAGAATACGCAGTATTTT. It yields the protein CASSPLENTQYF.

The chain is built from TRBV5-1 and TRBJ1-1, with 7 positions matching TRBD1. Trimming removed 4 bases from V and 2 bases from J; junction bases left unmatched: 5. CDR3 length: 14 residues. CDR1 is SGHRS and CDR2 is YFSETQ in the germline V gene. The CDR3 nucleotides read TGCGCCAGCAGCAGCGGACAGGAAAACACTGAAGCTTTCTTT. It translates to CASSSGQENTEAFF.

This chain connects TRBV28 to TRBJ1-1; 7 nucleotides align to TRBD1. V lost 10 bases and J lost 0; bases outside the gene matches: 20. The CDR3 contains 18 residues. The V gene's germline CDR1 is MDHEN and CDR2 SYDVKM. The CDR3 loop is CATNCMQGGEVLNTEAFF. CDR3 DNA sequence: TGTGCCACCAACTGTATGCAGGGGGGCGAGGTACTGAACACTGAAGCTTTCTTT.

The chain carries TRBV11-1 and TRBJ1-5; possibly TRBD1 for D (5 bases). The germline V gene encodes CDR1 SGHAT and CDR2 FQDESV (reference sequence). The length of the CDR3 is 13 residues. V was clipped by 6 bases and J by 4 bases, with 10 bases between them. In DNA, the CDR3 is TGTGCCAGCAGTAAACGGACAAATCAGCCCCAGCATTTT. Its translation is CASSKRTNQPQHF.

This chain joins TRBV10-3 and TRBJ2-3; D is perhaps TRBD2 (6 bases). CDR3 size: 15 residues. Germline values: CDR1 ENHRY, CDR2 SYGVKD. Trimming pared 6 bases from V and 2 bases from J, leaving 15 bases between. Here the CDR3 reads CAIRPGLPLTDTQYF. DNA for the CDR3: TGTGCCATCAGGCCGGGACTCCCACTCACAGATACGCAGTATTTT.

The CDR3 sequence: CSVVSGSSYEQYF. DNA for the CDR3: TGCAGCGTTGTTAGCGGGAGTTCATACGAGCAGTACTTC. The chain couples TRBV29-1 to TRBJ2-7, with 9 positions matching TRBD2. The V gene's germline CDR1 is SQVTM and CDR2 ANQGSEA. The length of the CDR3 is 13 residues. With V trimmed by 4 bases and J by 4 bases, 5 bases remained unmatched.

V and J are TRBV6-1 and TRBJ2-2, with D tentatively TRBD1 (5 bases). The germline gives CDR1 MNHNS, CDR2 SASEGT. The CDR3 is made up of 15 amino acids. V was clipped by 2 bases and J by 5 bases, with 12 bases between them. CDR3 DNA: TGTGCCAGCAGTGAAACTTCAGGGTTGACCGGGGAGCTGTTTTTT. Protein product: CASSETSGLTGELFF.